This T cell receptor beta chain was sequenced during a study of cytomegalovirus exposure and HLA in healthy donors. A remark on this clone: An end of the junction differs from the germline gene, which may be a read error.

This CDR3 region has 19 residues. Germline assignment: CDR1 SEHNR and CDR2 FQNEAQ (reference sequence). It was with 60 Vbeta and 13 Jbeta primers that the PCR ran. Produced via immunoSEQ multiplex PCR; TCRdb's table is partial and in-frame only. The sample consists of 150,000 to 200,000 clones, around 87% of them appearing once. V usage is TRBV7-9 and J usage is TRBJ2-7; possible D gene TRBD1, 6 bases. Sequenced sample: PBMCs. The clonotype comes from a woman in her late teens or twenties in good health and CMV-seronegative. CDR3 DNA sequence: TGTTCCAGCAGCCGGCCCGGACAGAGCCTTACTCTTGGGGGCTACGAGCAGTACTTC. This encodes CSSSRPGQSLTLGGYEQYF.